The sequence of this TCR beta chain was determined in a study of OX40 agonist ivuxolimab in advanced cancers. Overall study: Cancers in dose escalation were hepatocellular, melanoma, renal cell and head and neck.

Comments on this clone: The antigen remains unidentified.

Points from the study as a whole: There were, on average, more expanded clones in CD8+ T cells than in CD4+. Low normalized clonal expansion also occurred in some nonresponding patients.

Sequenced by immunoSEQ multiplex PCR; TCRdb stores in-frame clones only, minus some. The sample lists fewer than 90,000 clones; roughly 93% were seen once. This CDR3 spans 15 amino acids. Germline V gives CDR1 SEHNR, CDR2 FQNEAQ (reference sequence). V shed 5 bases and J 7 bases; nucleotides not matched to a gene: 5. The sequencing here drew on CD4+ or CD8+ T cells sorted from blood, taken in a trial of the OX40 agonist ivuxolimab. This TCR came from an adult with an advanced solid tumor such as melanoma, head and neck, liver or kidney cancer. V is TRBV7-9 and J is TRBJ2-2; 12 bases fit TRBD2. The CDR3: CASSRTSGESGELFF. CDR3 sequence (DNA): TGTGCCAGCAGCAGGACTAGCGGGGAAAGCGGGGAGCTGTTTTTT.